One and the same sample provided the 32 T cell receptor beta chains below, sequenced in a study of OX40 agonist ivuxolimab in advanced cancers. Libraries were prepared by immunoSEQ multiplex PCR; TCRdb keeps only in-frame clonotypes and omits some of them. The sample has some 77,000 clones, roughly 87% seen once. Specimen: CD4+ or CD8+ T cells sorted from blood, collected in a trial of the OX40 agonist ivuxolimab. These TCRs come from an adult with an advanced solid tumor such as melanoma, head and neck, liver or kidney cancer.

CDR3 DNA sequence: TGTGCCAGCAGCCCGTCCCCAGAAAAGACCCAGTACTTC. Its protein is CASSPSPEKTQYF. The chain uses TRBV7-2 and TRBJ2-5, with D unclear. From germline, CDR1 is SGHTA and CDR2 FQGNSA. There are 13 residues in the CDR3. V was cut by 5 bases and J by 6 bases, with 13 bases left in between.

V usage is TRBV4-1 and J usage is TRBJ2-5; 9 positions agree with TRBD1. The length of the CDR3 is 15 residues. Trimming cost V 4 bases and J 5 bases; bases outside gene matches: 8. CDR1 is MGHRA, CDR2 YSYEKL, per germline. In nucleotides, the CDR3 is TGCGCCAGCAGCCCTCGGGACAGGGCTGGCGAGACCCAGTACTTC. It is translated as CASSPRDRAGETQYF.

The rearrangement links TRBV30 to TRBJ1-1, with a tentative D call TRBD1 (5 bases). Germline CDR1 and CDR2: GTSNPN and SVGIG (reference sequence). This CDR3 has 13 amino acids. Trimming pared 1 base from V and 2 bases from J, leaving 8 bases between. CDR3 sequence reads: CAWSGDSNTEAFF. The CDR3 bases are TGTGCCTGGAGTGGCGACAGCAACACTGAAGCTTTCTTT.

The CDR3 sequence is CASSYSQGREGAFF. The CDR3 bases are TGTGCCAGCAGTTACTCCCAGGGGAGGGAGGGAGCTTTCTTT. This rearrangement joins TRBV6-6 to TRBJ1-1; maybe TRBD1 (6 bases). The CDR3 has 14 residues. V dropped 0 bases and J dropped 10 bases, with 15 bases sitting between them. Germline CDR1 MNHNY, CDR2 SVGAGI (reference sequence).

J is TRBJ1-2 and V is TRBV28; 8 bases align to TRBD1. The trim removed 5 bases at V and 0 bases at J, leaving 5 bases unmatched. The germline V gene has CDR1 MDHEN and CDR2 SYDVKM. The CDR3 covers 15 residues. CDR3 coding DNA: TGTGCCAGCAGTACGGGACAGGAAGCTAACTATGGCTACACCTTC. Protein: CASSTGQEANYGYTF.

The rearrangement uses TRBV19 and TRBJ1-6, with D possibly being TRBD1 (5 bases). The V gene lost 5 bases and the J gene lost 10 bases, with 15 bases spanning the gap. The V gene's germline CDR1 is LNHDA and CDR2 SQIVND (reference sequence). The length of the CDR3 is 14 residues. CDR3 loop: CASSSNRRGSPLHF. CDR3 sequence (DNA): TGTGCCAGTAGTTCAAACAGGCGTGGGTCACCCCTCCACTTT.

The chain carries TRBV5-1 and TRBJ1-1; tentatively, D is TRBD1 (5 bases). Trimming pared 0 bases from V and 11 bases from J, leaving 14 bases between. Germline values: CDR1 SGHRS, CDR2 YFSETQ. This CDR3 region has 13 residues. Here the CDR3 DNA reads TGCGCCAGCAGCTTGGGATCGGGGGGTCGGGCTTTCTTT. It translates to CASSLGSGGRAFF. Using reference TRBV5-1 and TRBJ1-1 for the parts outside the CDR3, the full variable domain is KAGVTQTPRYLIKTRGQQVTLSCSPISGHRSVSWYQQTPGQGLQFLFEYFSETQRNKGNFPGRFSGRQFSNSRSEMNVSTLELGDSALYLCASSLGSGGRAFFGQGTRLTVV.

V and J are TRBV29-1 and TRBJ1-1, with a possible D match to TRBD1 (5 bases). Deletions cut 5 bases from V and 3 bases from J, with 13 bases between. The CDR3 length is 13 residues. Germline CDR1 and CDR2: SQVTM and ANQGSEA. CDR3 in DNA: TGCAGCGTTCGAAGGCTGGGGGACACTGAAGCTTTCTTT. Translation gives CSVRRLGDTEAFF.

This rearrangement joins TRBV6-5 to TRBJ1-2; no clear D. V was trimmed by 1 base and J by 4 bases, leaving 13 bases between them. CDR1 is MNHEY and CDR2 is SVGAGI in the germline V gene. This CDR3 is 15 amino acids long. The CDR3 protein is CASSYWVDGLYGYTF. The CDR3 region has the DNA TGTGCCAGCAGTTACTGGGTGGACGGGCTCTATGGCTACACCTTC.

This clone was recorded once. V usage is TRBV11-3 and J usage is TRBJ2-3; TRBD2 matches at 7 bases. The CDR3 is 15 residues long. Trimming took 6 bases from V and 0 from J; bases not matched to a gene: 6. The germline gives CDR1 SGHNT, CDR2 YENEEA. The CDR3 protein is CASSRDSGSTDTQYF. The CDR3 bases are TGTGCCAGCAGTCGCGATAGCGGGAGCACAGATACGCAGTATTTT. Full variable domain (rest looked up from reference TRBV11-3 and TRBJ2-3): EAGVVQSPRYKIIEKKQPVAFWCNPISGHNTLYWYLQNLGQGPELLIRYENEEAVDDSQLPKDRFSAERLKGVDSTLKIQPAELGDSAVYLCASSRDSGSTDTQYFGPGTRLTVL.

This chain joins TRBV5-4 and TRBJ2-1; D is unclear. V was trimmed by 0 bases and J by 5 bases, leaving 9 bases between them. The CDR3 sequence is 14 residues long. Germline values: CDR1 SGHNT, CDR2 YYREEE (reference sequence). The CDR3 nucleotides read TGTGCCAGCAGCTTGGTTGGCACCCACAATGAGCAGTTCTTC. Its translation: CASSLVGTHNEQFF.

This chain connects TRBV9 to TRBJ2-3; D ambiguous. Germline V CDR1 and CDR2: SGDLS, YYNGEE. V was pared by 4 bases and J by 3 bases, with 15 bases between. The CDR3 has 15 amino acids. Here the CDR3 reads CASSSSTGETDTQYF. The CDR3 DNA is TGTGCCAGCAGCTCCTCGACCGGAGAAACAGATACGCAGTATTTT.

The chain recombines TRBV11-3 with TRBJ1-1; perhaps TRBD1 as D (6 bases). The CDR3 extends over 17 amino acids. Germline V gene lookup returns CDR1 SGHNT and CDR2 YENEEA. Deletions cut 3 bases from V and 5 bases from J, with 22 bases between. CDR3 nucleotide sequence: TGTGCCAGCAGCTTTGGAGGGGGGATAGCCTTCGGGACTGAAGCTTTCTTT. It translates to CASSFGGGIAFGTEAFF.

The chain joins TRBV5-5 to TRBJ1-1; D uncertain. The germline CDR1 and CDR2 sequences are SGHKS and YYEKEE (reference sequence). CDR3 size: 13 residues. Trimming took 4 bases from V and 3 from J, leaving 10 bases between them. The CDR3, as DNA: TGTGCCAGCAGCCGGCGGTTGGACACTGAAGCTTTCTTT. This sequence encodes CASSRRLDTEAFF. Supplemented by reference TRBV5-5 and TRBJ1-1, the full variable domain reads DAGVTQSPTHLIKTRGQQVTLRCSPISGHKSVSWYQQVLGQGPQFIFQYYEKEERGRGNFPDRFSARQFPNYSSELNVNALLLGDSALYLCASSRRLDTEAFFGQGTRLTVV.

CDR3 in amino acids: CASSLSSGSYEQYF. DNA of the CDR3: TGTGCCAGCAGCTTATCTAGCGGGTCCTACGAGCAGTACTTC. The chain combines TRBV11-2 with TRBJ2-7; 8 bases match TRBD2. The CDR3 extends over 14 amino acids. In germline, CDR1 is SGHAT, CDR2 FQNNGV. Trimming took 2 bases from V and 1 from J; bases not matched to a gene: 1.

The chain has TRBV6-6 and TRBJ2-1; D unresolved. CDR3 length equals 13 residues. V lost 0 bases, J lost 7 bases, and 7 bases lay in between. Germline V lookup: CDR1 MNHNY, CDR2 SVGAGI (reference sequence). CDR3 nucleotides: TGTGCCAGCAGTTACTCATGGGGTAATGAGCAGTTCTTC. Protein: CASSYSWGNEQFF.

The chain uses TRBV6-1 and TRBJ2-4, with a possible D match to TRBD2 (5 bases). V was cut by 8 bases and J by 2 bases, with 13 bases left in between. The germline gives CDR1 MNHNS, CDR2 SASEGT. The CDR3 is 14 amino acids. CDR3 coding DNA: TGTGCCAGCCACTCGGCGGGTACCAAAAACATTCAGTACTTC. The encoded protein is CASHSAGTKNIQYF.

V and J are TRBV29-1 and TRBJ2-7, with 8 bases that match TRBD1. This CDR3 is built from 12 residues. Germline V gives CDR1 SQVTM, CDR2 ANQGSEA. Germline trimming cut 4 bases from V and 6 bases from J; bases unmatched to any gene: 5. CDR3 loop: CSVGPTGGEQYF. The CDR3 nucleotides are TGCAGCGTTGGGCCCACAGGGGGCGAGCAGTACTTC.

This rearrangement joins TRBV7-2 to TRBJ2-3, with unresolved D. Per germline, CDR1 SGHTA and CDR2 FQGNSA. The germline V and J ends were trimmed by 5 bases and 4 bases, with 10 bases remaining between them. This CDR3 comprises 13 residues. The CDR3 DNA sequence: TGTGCCAGCAGCCCGACCTCCGCAGATACGCAGTATTTT. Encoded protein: CASSPTSADTQYF.

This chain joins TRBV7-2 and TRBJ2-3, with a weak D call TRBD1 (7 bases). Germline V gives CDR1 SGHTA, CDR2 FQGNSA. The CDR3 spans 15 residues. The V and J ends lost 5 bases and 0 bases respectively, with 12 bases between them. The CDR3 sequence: CASSQGGRSTDTQYF. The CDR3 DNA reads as TGTGCCAGCAGCCAGGGGGGACGTAGCACAGATACGCAGTATTTT.

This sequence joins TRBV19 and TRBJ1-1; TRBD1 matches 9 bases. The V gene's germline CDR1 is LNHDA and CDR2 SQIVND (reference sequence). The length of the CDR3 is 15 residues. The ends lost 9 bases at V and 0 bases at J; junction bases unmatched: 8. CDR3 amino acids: CASRSRTGVNTEAFF. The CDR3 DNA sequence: TGTGCCAGCCGAAGTCGGACAGGGGTGAACACTGAAGCTTTCTTT.

CDR3 loop: CASGKTSGYTDTQYF. CDR3 bases: TGTGCCAGCGGGAAGACTAGCGGGTACACAGATACGCAGTATTTT. The V call is TRBV6-6, the J call TRBJ2-3; 10 nucleotides agree with TRBD2. V lost 8 bases to trimming and J lost 2 bases; unmatched junction nucleotides: 7. The CDR3 length is 15 residues. In germline, CDR1 is MNHNY, CDR2 SVGAGI (reference sequence).

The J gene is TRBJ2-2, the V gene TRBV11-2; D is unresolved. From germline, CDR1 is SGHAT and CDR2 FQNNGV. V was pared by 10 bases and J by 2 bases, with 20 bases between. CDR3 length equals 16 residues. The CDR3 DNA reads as TGTGCCACCCCTACAGTACCTAGTGTCAACACCGGGGAGCTGTTTTTT. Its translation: CATPTVPSVNTGELFF.

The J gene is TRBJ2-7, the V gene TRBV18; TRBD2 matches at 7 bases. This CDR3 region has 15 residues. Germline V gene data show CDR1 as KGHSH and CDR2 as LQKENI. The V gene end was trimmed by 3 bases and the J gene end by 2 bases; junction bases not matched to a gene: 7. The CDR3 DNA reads TGTGCCAGCTCACCCCGGGGGGTGGGGCCCTACGAGCAGTACTTC. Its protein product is CASSPRGVGPYEQYF. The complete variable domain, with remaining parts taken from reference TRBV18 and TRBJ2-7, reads NAGVMQNPRHLVRRRGQEARLRCSPMKGHSHVYWYRQLPEEGLKFMVYLQKENIIDESGMPKERFSAEFPKEGPSILRIQQVVRGDSAAYFCASSPRGVGPYEQYFGPGTRLTVT.

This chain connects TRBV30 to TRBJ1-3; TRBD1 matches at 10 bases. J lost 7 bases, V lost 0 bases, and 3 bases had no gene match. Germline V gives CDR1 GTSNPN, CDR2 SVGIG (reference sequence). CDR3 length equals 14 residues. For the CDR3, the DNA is TGTGCCTGGAGTGTACCGGGACAGGGGAACACCATATATTTT. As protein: CAWSVPGQGNTIYF.

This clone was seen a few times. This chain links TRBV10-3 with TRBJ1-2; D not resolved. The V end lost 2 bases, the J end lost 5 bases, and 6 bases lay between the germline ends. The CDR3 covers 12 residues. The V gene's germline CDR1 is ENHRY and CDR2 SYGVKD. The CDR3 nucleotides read TGTGCCATCAGTGAGGAGCGGTATGGCTACACCTTC. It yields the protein CAISEERYGYTF.

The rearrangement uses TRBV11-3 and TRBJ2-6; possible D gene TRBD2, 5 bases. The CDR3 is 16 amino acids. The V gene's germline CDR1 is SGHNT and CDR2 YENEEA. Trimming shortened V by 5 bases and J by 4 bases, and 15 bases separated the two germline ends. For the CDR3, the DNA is TGTGCCAGCAGCACCACGCGGGCAACGGGGGCCAACGTCCTGACTTTC. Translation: CASSTTRATGANVLTF.

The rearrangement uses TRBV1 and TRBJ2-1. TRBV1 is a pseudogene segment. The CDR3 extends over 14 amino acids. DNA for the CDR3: TGCACCAGCAGCCAAAAATCCAGCCACAATGAGCAGTTCTTC. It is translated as CTSSQKSSHNEQFF.

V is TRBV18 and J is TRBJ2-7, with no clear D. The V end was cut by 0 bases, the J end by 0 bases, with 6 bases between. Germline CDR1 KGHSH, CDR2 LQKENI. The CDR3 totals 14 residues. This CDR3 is CASSPPRGSYEQYF. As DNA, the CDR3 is TGTGCCAGCTCACCACCCCGAGGCTCCTACGAGCAGTACTTC.

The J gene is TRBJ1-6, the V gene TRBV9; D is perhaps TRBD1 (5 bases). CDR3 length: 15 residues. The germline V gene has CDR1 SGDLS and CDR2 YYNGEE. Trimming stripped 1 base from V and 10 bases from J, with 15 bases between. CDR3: CASSVTGEGSSPLHF. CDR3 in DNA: TGTGCCAGCAGCGTAACGGGAGAGGGGAGCTCACCCCTCCACTTT.

CDR3 region: CASSSSDRGRQKLFF. DNA of the CDR3: TGTGCCAGCAGTTCTTCAGACAGGGGGCGTCAAAAACTGTTTTTT. V gene TRBV6-6 combines with J gene TRBJ1-4; 10 nucleotides match TRBD1. The CDR3 length is 15 residues. Looked up from germline, CDR1 is MNHNY and CDR2 is SVGAGI (reference sequence). Germline trimming cut 4 bases from V and 9 bases from J; bases unmatched to any gene: 8.

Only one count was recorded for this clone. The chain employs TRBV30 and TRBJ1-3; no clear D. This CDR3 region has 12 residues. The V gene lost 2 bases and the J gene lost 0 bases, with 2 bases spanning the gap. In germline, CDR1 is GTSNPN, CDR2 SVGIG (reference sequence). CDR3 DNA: TGTGCCTGGAGTCCCTCTGGAAACACCATATATTTT. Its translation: CAWSPSGNTIYF.